This TCR beta chain was recorded in a study of blood T cells in healthy people across ages. Study results and caveats: Older age coincided with a roughly linear decline in TCR beta diversity per million T cells.

CDR3 length: 15 residues. The germline gives CDR1 SGHKS, CDR2 YYEKEE (reference sequence). V lost 4 bases, J lost 2 bases, and 7 bases stayed unmatched. The use of a sample-barcoded 5' primer and a J-beta primer mix characterized a second PCR of roughly 7 to 11 cycles. Tags on each cDNA molecule came from a template-switch adaptor with 12 random nucleotides. Any given sample supplied a minimum of 3 million CDR3-containing paired-end reads. TCRdb processed the 5' RACE reads anew with MiXCR; each CDR3 protein has one entry. The data contain 780,000 or so distinct CDR3 sequences, 56% of them seen just once; the ten biggest clones take up roughly 25%. Turning to this clonotype: What it recognizes is unknown.

The V gene is TRBV5-5, the J gene TRBJ2-5; TRBD2 aligns across 8 bases. Material for sequencing was blood. The sequence came from a man aged 40-49 years in good health. The CDR3, as DNA: TGTGCCAGCAGCCTCGGGGGGGGCCGTCAAGAGACCCAGTACTTC. Translation: CASSLGGGRQETQYF.